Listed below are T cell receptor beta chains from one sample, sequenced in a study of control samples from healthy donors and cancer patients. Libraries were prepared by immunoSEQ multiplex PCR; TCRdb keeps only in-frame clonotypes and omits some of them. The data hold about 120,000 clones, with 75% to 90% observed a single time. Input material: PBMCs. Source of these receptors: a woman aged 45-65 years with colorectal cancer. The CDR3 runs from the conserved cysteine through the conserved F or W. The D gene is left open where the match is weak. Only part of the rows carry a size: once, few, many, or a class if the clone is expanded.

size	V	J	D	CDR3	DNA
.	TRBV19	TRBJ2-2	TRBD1	CASSERSQGAIGELFF	TGTGCCAGTAGTGAACGGAGTCAGGGGGCAATCGGGGAGCTGTTTTTT
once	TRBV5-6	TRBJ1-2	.	CASSLYVRRRGYGYTF	TGTGCCAGCAGCTTGTATGTTCGGAGGAGGGGCTATGGCTACACCTTC
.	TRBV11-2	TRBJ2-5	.	CASSLDWSRETQYF	TGTGCCAGCAGCTTAGATTGGTCACGGGAGACCCAGTACTTC
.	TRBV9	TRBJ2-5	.	CASSFTGAQETQYF	TGTGCCAGCAGCTTCACCGGGGCCCAAGAGACCCAGTACTTC
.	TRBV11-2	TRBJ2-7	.	CASSLGPGLSYEQYF	TGTGCCAGCAGCTTAGGTCCGGGCCTCTCCTACGAGCAGTACTTC
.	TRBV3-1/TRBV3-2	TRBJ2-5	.	CASSPNGLAGETQYF	TGTGCCAGCAGCCCCAACGGGCTAGCCGGCGAGACCCAGTACTTC
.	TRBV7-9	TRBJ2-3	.	CASSLVSSTDTQYF	TGTGCCAGCAGCTTAGTCAGTAGCACAGATACGCAGTATTTT
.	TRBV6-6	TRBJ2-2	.	CATSRDANTGELFF	TGTGCCACCTCCCGGGATGCGAACACCGGGGAGCTGTTTTTT
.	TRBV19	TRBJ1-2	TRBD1	CASTLGTGPNYGYTF	TGTGCCAGTACCCTTGGGACAGGGCCTAACTATGGCTACACCTTC
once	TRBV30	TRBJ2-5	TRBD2	CAWAEHHGTSTQETQYF	TGTGCCTGGGCGGAACATCACGGGACTAGCACCCAAGAGACCCAGTACTTC
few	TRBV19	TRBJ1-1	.	CASSLGPEAFF	TGTGCCAGTAGTTTAGGGCCTGAAGCTTTCTTT
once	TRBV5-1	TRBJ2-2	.	CASSPSTRARNTGELFF	TGCGCCAGCAGCCCCTCGACAAGGGCTAGGAACACCGGGGAGCTGTTTTTT
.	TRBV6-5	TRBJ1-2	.	CASSYSPNYGYTF	TGTGCCAGCAGTTACAGCCCTAACTATGGCTACACCTTC
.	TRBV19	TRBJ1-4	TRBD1	CASSNLQRQGGNEKLFF	TGTGCCAGTAGTAACCTTCAGCGACAGGGAGGTAATGAAAAACTGTTTTTT
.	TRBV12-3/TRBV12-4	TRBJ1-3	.	CASTPDFGNTIYF	TGTGCCAGCACCCCGGACTTCGGAAACACCATATATTTT
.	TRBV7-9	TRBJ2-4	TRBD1	CASSQTGGNIQYF	TGTGCCAGCAGCCAGACAGGGGGGAACATTCAGTACTTC
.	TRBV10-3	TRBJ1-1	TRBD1	CAISPDRGRDTEAFF	TGTGCCATCAGTCCAGACAGGGGCCGGGACACTGAAGCTTTCTTT
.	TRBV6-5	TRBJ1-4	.	CASGEGRINEKLFF	TGTGCCAGCGGAGAGGGACGGATTAATGAAAAACTGTTTTTT
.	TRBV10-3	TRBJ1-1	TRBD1	CAMRGGTGATEAFF	TGTGCCATGCGGGGGGGGACAGGGGCTACTGAAGCTTTCTTT
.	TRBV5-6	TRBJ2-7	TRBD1	CASSLQGAYEQYF	TGTGCCAGCAGCTTACAGGGGGCTTACGAGCAGTACTTC
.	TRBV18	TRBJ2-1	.	CASSPPPVSSYNEQFF	TGTGCCAGCTCACCACCTCCTGTTAGCTCCTACAATGAGCAGTTCTTC
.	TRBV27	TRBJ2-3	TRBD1	CASSLSGQGITDTQYF	TGTGCCAGCAGTTTATCGGGACAGGGTATCACAGATACGCAGTATTTT
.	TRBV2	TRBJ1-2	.	CASSPSDRLANYGYTF	TGTGCCAGCAGTCCTTCCGACAGACTGGCTAACTATGGCTACACCTTC
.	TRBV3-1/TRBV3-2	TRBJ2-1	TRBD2	CASSQGRGGQNEQFF	TGTGCCAGCAGCCAGGGGCGGGGGGGCCAGAATGAGCAGTTCTTC
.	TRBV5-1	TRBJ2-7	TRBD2	CASSPRTSGRAYEQYF	TGCGCCAGCAGCCCCAGGACTAGCGGGAGAGCCTACGAGCAGTACTTC
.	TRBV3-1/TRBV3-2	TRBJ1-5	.	CASSQTVVQPQHF	TGTGCCAGCAGCCAGACAGTTGTTCAGCCCCAGCATTTT
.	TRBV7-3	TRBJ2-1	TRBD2	CASSRAGGPDNEQFF	TGTGCCAGCAGCCGTGCGGGAGGGCCGGACAATGAGCAGTTCTTC
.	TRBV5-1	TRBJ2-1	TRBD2	CASSSGLAGHSYNEQFF	TGCGCCAGCAGCTCAGGACTAGCGGGACACTCCTACAATGAGCAGTTCTTC
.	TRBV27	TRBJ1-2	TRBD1	CASSSTDGQGIYGYTF	TGTGCCAGCAGTTCCACCGACGGACAGGGGATCTATGGCTACACCTTC
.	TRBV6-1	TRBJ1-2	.	CASSEEGRGYTF	TGTGCCAGCAGTGAAGAGGGGAGAGGCTACACCTTC
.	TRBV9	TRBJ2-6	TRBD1	CASSVGTGGLAGANVLTF	TGTGCCAGCAGCGTAGGTACAGGGGGTCTAGCTGGGGCCAACGTCCTGACTTTC
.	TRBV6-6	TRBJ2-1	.	CASSPLFYTGRRNEQFF	TGTGCCAGCAGTCCCCTTTTTTATACGGGCCGGAGGAATGAGCAGTTCTTC
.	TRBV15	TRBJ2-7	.	CATSRESVAEQYF	TGTGCCACCAGCAGGGAGAGTGTCGCCGAGCAGTACTTC